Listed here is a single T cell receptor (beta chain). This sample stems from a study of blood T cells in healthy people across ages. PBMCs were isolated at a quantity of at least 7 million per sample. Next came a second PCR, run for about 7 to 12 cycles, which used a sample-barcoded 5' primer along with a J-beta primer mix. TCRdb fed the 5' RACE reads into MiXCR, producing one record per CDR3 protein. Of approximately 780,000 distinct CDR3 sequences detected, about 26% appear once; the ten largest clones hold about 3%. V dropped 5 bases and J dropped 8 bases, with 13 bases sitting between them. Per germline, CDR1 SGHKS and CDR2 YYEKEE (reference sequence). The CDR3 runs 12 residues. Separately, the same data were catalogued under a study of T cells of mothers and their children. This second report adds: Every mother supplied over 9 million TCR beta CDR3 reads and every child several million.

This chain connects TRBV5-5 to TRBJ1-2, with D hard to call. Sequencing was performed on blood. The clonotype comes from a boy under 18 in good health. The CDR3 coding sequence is TGTGCCAGCAGGCCTTTGCTGGGCGGCTACACCTTC. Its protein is CASRPLLGGYTF.